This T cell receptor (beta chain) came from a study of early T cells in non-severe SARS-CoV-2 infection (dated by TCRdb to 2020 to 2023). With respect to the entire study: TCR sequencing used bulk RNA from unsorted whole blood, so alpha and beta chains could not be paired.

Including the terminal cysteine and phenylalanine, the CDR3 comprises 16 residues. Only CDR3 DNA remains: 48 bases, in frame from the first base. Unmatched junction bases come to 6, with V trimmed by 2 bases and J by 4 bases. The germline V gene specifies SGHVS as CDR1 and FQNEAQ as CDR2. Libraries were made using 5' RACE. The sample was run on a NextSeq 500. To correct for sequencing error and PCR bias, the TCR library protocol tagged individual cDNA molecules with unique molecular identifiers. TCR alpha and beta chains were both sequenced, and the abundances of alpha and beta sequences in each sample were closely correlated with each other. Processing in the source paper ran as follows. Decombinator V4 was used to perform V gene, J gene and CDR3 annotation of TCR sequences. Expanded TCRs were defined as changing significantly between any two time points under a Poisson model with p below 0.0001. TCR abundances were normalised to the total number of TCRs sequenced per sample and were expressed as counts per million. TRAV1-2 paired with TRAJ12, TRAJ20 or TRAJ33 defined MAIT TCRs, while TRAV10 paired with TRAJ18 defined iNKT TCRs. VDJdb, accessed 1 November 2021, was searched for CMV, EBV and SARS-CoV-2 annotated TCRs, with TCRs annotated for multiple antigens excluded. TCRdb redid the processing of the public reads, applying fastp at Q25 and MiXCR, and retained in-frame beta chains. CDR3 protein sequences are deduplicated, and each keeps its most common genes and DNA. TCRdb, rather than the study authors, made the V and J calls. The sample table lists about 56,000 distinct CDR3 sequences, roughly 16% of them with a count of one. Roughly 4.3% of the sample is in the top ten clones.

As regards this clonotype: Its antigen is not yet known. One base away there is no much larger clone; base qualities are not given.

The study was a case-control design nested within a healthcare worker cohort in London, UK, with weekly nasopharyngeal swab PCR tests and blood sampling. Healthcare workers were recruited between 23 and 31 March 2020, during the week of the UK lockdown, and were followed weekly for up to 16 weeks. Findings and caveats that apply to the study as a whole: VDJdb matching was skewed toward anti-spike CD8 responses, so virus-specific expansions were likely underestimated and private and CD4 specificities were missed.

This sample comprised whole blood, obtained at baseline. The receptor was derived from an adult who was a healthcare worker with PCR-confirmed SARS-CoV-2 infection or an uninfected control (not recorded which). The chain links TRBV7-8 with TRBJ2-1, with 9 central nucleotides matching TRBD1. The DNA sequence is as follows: TGTGCCAGCAGCTTACTAACAGGGGGCGTTTACAATGAGCAGTTCTTC. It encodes CASSLLTGGVYNEQFF.